Only one count was recorded for the clone carrying this TCR beta chain. These data come from a study of OX40 agonist ivuxolimab in advanced cancers. Germline V CDR1 and CDR2: SGHTA, FQGTGA. CDR3 length: 13 residues. V lost 5 bases and J 2 bases, leaving 6 bases between the germline ends. The protocol was immunoSEQ multiplex PCR, while the TCRdb copy is restricted to in-frame clones and leaves out a portion. The profile covers tens of thousands of clones, with approximately 80% appearing a single time and 1.5% to 2% taken by the ten largest. The chain recombines TRBV7-3 with TRBJ2-2; unclear D gene. The sequencing used CD4+ or CD8+ T cells sorted from blood, collected in a trial of the OX40 agonist ivuxolimab. This sequence was found in an adult with an advanced solid tumor such as melanoma, head and neck, liver or kidney cancer. This CDR3 reads CASSLGNTGELFF. The DNA of the CDR3 is TGTGCCAGCAGCCTAGGAAACACCGGGGAGCTGTTTTTT.